A single sample gave rise to the 20 T cell receptor beta chains below, sequenced in a study of T cell changes during pregnancy in multiple sclerosis. Assay used: immunoSEQ multiplex PCR; TCRdb lists only in-frame clones, some missing. This table holds approximately 71,000 clones, roughly 89% found once. Material: peripheral blood, obtained in the second trimester of pregnancy. The receptors come from a female donor with multiple sclerosis, enrolled in a pregnancy study.

This CDR3 reads CASSKGLAGANTGELFF. CDR3 coding DNA: TGTGCCAGTAGTAAAGGACTAGCGGGGGCGAACACCGGGGAGCTGTTTTTT. J is TRBJ2-2 and V is TRBV19; 13 nucleotides align to TRBD2. Germline V lookup: CDR1 LNHDA, CDR2 SQIVND (reference sequence). This CDR3 spans 17 amino acids. The trim removed 4 bases at V and 0 bases at J, leaving 2 bases unmatched. The full variable domain, with the rest looked up from reference TRBV19 and TRBJ2-2, is DGGITQSPKYLFRKEGQNVTLSCEQNLNHDAMYWYRQDPGQGLRLIYYSQIVNDFQKGDIAEGYSVSREKKESFPLTVTSAQKNPTAFYLCASSKGLAGANTGELFFGEGSRLTVL.

The chain couples TRBV4-3 to TRBJ2-7; 10 nucleotides line up with TRBD1. This CDR3 has 14 amino acids. CDR1 is LGHNA, CDR2 YSLEER, per germline. With V trimmed by 4 bases and J by 3 bases, 3 bases remained unmatched. In nucleotides, the CDR3 is TGCGCCAGCAGCCCGGGACAGGGGATCTACGAGCAGTACTTC. Its protein is CASSPGQGIYEQYF.

The chain employs TRBV6-5 and TRBJ1-1, with a tentative D call TRBD1 (5 bases). This CDR3 is built from 13 residues. From germline, CDR1 is MNHEY and CDR2 SVGAGI. V was shortened by 8 bases and J by 1 base, with 11 bases between the two germline ends. The CDR3 here is CASGRQGNTEAFF. The CDR3, as DNA: TGTGCCAGCGGTCGTCAGGGGAACACTGAAGCTTTCTTT.

This chain joins TRBV16 and TRBJ1-3; 7 positions match TRBD1. The CDR3 consists of 16 residues. V was clipped by 5 bases and J by 4 bases; unmatched bases: 11. CDR1 is KGHSY, CDR2 FQNENV, per germline. CDR3 nucleotides: TGTGCCAGCAGCAAGGGACAGACTACCAAAGGAAACACCATATATTTT. Translating it yields CASSKGQTTKGNTIYF. Together with reference TRBV16 and TRBJ1-3, the CDR3 gives the full variable domain: GEEVAQTPKHLVRGEGQKAKLYCAPIKGHSYVFWYQQVLKNEFKFLISFQNENVFDETGMPKERFSAKCLPNSPCSLEIQATKLEDSAVYFCASSKGQTTKGNTIYFGEGSWLTVV.

The V call is TRBV4-1, the J call TRBJ2-1, with 11 nucleotides matching TRBD2. The CDR3 spans 16 residues. Per germline, CDR1 MGHRA and CDR2 YSYEKL. V lost 0 bases and J lost 9; bases outside the gene matches: 7. This CDR3 is CASSQEGTSGRGEQFF. As DNA, the CDR3 is TGCGCCAGCAGCCAAGAGGGAACTAGCGGGAGAGGTGAGCAGTTCTTC.

The V and J genes are TRBV7-9 and TRBJ1-1, with 8 bases identical to TRBD1. Trimming cost V 0 bases and J 1 base; bases outside gene matches: 4. CDR1 is SEHNR and CDR2 is FQNEAQ in the germline V gene (reference sequence). The length of the CDR3 is 16 residues. The CDR3 sequence: CASSLARTGRNTEAFF. DNA of the CDR3: TGTGCCAGCAGCTTAGCACGGACAGGGAGGAACACTGAAGCTTTCTTT.

CDR3 amino acids: CASSITKGDYEQYF. CDR3 sequence (DNA): TGCGCCAGCAGTATAACGAAAGGGGACTACGAGCAGTACTTC. This chain uses TRBV10-2 with TRBJ2-7; D might be TRBD1 (5 bases). V lost 5 bases and J 3 bases, leaving 14 bases between the germline ends. The CDR3 loop spans 14 amino acids. Germline V lookup: CDR1 WSHSY, CDR2 SAAADI.

The chain recombines TRBV7-2 with TRBJ2-1; possible D gene TRBD2, 5 bases. The CDR3 has 13 amino acids. Trimming took 1 base from V and 6 from J, leaving 7 bases between them. Germline V gives CDR1 SGHTA, CDR2 FQGNSA. CDR3 in DNA: TGTGCCAGCAGCTTAGGAGGGTCCAATGAGCAGTTCTTC. Protein product: CASSLGGSNEQFF.

CDR3 region: CATQGSLNTEAFF. DNA of the CDR3: TGTGCCACCCAGGGTAGCCTGAACACTGAAGCTTTCTTT. V gene TRBV19 combines with J gene TRBJ1-1; a possible D gene is TRBD1 (5 bases). The germline V gene has CDR1 LNHDA and CDR2 SQIVND (reference sequence). The CDR3 has 13 amino acids. Trimming cost V 10 bases and J 0 bases, with 12 bases left between them.

This chain uses TRBV9 with TRBJ1-1; 8 bases line up with TRBD1. CDR3 length equals 15 residues. Unmatched junction bases numbered 5, after V lost 0 bases and J lost 4 bases. Germline values: CDR1 SGDLS, CDR2 YYNGEE. This CDR3 reads CASSVDGQGGTEAFF. Written as DNA, the CDR3 is TGTGCCAGCAGCGTAGACGGACAGGGTGGCACTGAAGCTTTCTTT.

This clone has only a few counts. V usage is TRBV6-1 and J usage is TRBJ1-2; TRBD1 is a possible D gene (6 bases). Trimming took off 7 bases at V and 5 bases at J, with 14 bases between the two ends. This CDR3 has 13 residues. Per germline, CDR1 MNHNS and CDR2 SASEGT. As DNA, the CDR3 is TGTGCCAGCAAAGAATCAGGGGTTTATGGCTACACCTTC. Encoded protein: CASKESGVYGYTF.

The chain links TRBV4-3 to TRBJ1-5, with a possible D match to TRBD1 (5 bases). Germline V lookup: CDR1 LGHNA, CDR2 YSLEER. The CDR3 extends over 13 amino acids. V lost 2 bases and J 6 bases, leaving 8 bases between the germline ends. The CDR3 protein is CASSQWRGQPQHF. The CDR3 DNA reads TGCGCCAGCAGCCAATGGAGGGGTCAGCCCCAGCATTTT.

The chain carries TRBV10-2 and TRBJ2-1, with 7 nucleotides matching TRBD2. With 3 bases clipped from V and 1 base from J, the junction kept 9 bases outside the gene matches. The CDR3 totals 17 residues. Germline lookup yields CDR1 WSHSY and CDR2 SAAADI. The CDR3 DNA reads TGCGCCAGCAGTGACTTGGCGGGAGCTGGGTCCTACAATGAGCAGTTCTTC. Translating gives CASSDLAGAGSYNEQFF.

The chain has TRBV28 and TRBJ1-5; 7 bases map to TRBD1. The CDR3 sequence is 15 residues long. CDR1 MDHEN and CDR2 SYDVKM come from the germline V gene. J was trimmed by 7 bases and V by 5 bases; bases with no gene match: 11. The CDR3 DNA sequence: TGTGCCAGCAGTCCCCCGGACAGGCGTCGGCAGCCCCAGCATTTT. It is translated as CASSPPDRRRQPQHF.

This clone occurred once. This sequence joins TRBV7-2 and TRBJ2-7; D is unclear. Germline lookup yields CDR1 SGHTA and CDR2 FQGNSA. CDR3 length equals 14 residues. Trimming stripped 5 bases from V and 7 bases from J, with 18 bases between. CDR3 loop: CASSPREAFREQYF. CDR3 nucleotides: TGTGCCAGCAGCCCGCGAGAGGCCTTTAGGGAGCAGTACTTC.

The genes are TRBV6-6 and TRBJ2-7, with 7 bases lining up with TRBD1. The germline V gene has CDR1 MNHNY and CDR2 SVGAGI (reference sequence). V shed 5 bases, J shed 3 bases, and the junction held 10 bases outside the gene matches. This CDR3 has 15 amino acids. This CDR3 is CASSRTGQGVYEQYF. The CDR3 coding sequence is TGTGCCAGCAGTCGTACAGGTCAGGGGGTCTACGAGCAGTACTTC.

The V gene is TRBV10-3, the J gene TRBJ1-5, with D perhaps TRBD1 (5 bases). Per the germline V gene, CDR1 is ENHRY and CDR2 is SYGVKD. The CDR3 extends over 14 amino acids. V lost 2 bases and J lost 3, with 8 bases in between. The CDR3 reads CAISEQGYNQPQHF. Written as DNA, the CDR3 is TGTGCCATCAGTGAGCAGGGCTACAATCAGCCCCAGCATTTT.

This clone has only a few counts. The chain recombines TRBV28 with TRBJ1-3; TRBD1 is a possible D gene (5 bases). The CDR3 has 15 residues. V lost 7 bases and J lost 0, with 13 bases in between. CDR1 is MDHEN and CDR2 is SYDVKM in the germline V gene. CDR3 in amino acids: CASTQTELSGNTIYF. Written as DNA, the CDR3 is TGTGCCAGCACCCAGACAGAACTCTCTGGAAACACCATATATTTT.

V usage is TRBV5-4 and J usage is TRBJ1-2, with TRBD1 as a possible D gene (6 bases). Germline V gene lookup returns CDR1 SGHNT and CDR2 YYREEE (reference sequence). This CDR3 contains 14 residues. V shed 1 base and J shed 4 bases, with 11 bases lying between them. CDR3 sequence reads: CASSLYGGAYGYTF. For the CDR3, the DNA is TGTGCCAGCAGCTTGTATGGGGGCGCCTATGGCTACACCTTC.

This sequence joins TRBV13 and TRBJ1-1, with TRBD1 as a possible D gene (5 bases). This CDR3 has 17 amino acids. V was shortened by 3 bases and J by 0 bases, with 17 bases between the two germline ends. Per germline, CDR1 PRHDT and CDR2 FYEKMQ (reference sequence). CDR3 sequence reads: CASSFRPQGLLNTEAFF. The CDR3 DNA sequence: TGTGCCAGCAGCTTCCGCCCCCAGGGCCTTCTGAACACTGAAGCTTTCTTT.